The clone carrying this T cell receptor beta chain has more than one count but fewer than ten. Its target is unknown. The source of the sample is a study of blood T cells in healthy people across ages. The study, taken as a whole, reports: The long-lived group displayed more naive CD4+ cells, plus higher diversity, than the aged donors did.

The length of the CDR3 is 14 residues. V lost 3 bases and J lost 5, with 12 bases in between. The germline V gene encodes CDR1 SEHNR and CDR2 FQNEAQ (reference sequence). It was with a sample-barcoded 5' primer and a J-beta primer mix that a second PCR of about 6 to 11 cycles was run. TCRdb reprocessed the 5' RACE reads with MiXCR, giving one entry per CDR3 protein. Of 1.5 million to 2 million distinct CDR3 sequences in the sample, 49% are singletons; the top ten hold roughly 2.1%. The receptor was derived from a middle-aged woman in good health. The sequenced sample was blood. The chain recombines TRBV7-9 with TRBJ2-3, with a possible D match to TRBD1 (7 bases). The CDR3 spells CASSLEGQQDTQYF. The CDR3, as DNA: TGTGCCAGCAGCTTGGAGGGACAGCAAGATACGCAGTATTTT.